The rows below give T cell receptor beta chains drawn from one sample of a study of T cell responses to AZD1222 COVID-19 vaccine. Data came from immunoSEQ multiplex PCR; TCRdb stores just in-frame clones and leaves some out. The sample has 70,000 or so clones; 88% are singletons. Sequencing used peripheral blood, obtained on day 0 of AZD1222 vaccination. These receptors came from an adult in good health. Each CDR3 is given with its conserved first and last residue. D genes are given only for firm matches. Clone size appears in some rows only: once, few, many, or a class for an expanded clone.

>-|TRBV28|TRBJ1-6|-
TGTGCCAGCAGTTTAACCTCGACCACCCGGATGGCCCTCCACTTT
CASSLTSTTRMALHF
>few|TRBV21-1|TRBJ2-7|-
TGTGCCAGCAGCAAGACTACTTCGACAGGGAAATCCTACGAGCAGTACTTC
CASSKTTSTGKSYEQYF
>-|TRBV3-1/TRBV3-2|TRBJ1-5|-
TGTGCCAGCAGCCAAGAACAGGGACGCAATCAGCCCCAGCATTTT
CASSQEQGRNQPQHF
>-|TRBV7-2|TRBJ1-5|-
TGTGCCAGCAGCCAAAGTGATAGCAATCAGCCCCAGCATTTT
CASSQSDSNQPQHF
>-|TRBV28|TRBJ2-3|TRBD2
TGTGCCAGCATAGGTAGCGGGGGGGCTACAGATACGCAGTATTTT
CASIGSGGATDTQYF
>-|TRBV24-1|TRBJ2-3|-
TGTGCCACCAGTGATCCCCGTACGGGAGGCACAGATACGCAGTATTTT
CATSDPRTGGTDTQYF
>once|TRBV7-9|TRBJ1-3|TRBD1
TGTGCCAGCAGCCGGACAGGGTCTGGAAACACCATATATTTT
CASSRTGSGNTIYF
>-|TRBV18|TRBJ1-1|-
TGTGCCAGCTCCCCCGACATGAACACTGAAGCTTTCTTT
CASSPDMNTEAFF
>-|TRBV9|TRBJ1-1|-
TGTGCCAGCAGCCCAAGTCGGGGGGGCGCGAACACTGAAGCTTTCTTT
CASSPSRGGANTEAFF
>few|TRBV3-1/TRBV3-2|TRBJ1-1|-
TGTGCCAGCTTGGGGGGCACTGAAGCTTTCTTT
CASLGGTEAFF
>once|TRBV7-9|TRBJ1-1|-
TGTGCCAGCAGCCTAGGGTCGCCAGCTTTCTTT
CASSLGSPAFF
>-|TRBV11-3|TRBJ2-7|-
TGTGCCAGCAGCTCCCCCCCTCCAGGGGACGGGCACTACGAGCAGTACTTC
CASSSPPPGDGHYEQYF
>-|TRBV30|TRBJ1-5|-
TGTGCCTGGAGTGTACAAGGGGCGGGCAATCAGCCCCAGCATTTT
CAWSVQGAGNQPQHF
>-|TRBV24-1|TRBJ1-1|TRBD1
TGTGCCACTAGACAGGGGGTAAGGACTGAAGCTTTCTTT
CATRQGVRTEAFF
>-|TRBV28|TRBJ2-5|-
TGTGCCAGCAGTAAGGTGTGGCGGGCGCGGCCAGAGACCCAGTACTTC
CASSKVWRARPETQYF
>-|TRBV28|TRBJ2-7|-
TGTGCCAGCAGTTTATTTACAGCCTCACCCGTACTTGAAGACTTC
CASSLFTASPVLEDF
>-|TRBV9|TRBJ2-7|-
TGTGCCAGCAGCGCGAGCGGGTACAGCTCCTACGAGCAGTACTTC
CASSASGYSSYEQYF
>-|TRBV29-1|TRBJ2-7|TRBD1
TGCAGCGTTGGGACAGGCGAGCAGTACTTC
CSVGTGEQYF
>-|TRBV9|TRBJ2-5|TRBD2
TGTGCCAGCAGCCAGCGAGCGGGGACGGAGACCCAGTACTTC
CASSQRAGTETQYF
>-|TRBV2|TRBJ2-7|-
TGTGCCAGCAGTGGCGTAGCTGGCGAGCAGTACTTC
CASSGVAGEQYF
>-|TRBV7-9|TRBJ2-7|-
TGTGCCAGCAGCTTAGTTTTCGAACAGGGCTACGAGCAGTACTTC
CASSLVFEQGYEQYF
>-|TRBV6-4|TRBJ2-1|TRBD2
TGTGCCAGCAGAACTGCTAGCGGGGGGCCCGATGAGCAGTTCTTC
CASRTASGGPDEQFF
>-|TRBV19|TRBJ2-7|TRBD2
TGTGCCAGTAGTTTCGGGACTAGCGGGACACCTTACTTC
CASSFGTSGTPYF
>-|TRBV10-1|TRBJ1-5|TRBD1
TGCGCCAGCCTTGACAGGGGTAATCAGCCCCAGCATTTT
CASLDRGNQPQHF
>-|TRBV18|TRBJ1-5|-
TGTGCCAGCTCACCCTGGGGGGCACCCCAACAGCCCCAGCATTTT
CASSPWGAPQQPQHF
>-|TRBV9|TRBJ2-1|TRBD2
TGTGCCAGCGGCGATACGGGGGGGAATGAGCAGTTCTTC
CASGDTGGNEQFF
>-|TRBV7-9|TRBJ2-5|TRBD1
TGTGCCAGCAGTCGAAGGACAGGCCAACAAGAGACCCAGTACTTC
CASSRRTGQQETQYF
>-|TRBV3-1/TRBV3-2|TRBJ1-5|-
TGTGCCAGCAGCCAAGATGGGAATCAGCCCCAGCATTTT
CASSQDGNQPQHF
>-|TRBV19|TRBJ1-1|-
TGTGCCAGTAGTACTGCCTTGAATACTGAAGCTTTCTTT
CASSTALNTEAFF
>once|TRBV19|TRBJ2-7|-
TGTGCCAGTAGTACGACGGGATTGTACGACGAGCAGTACTTC
CASSTTGLYDEQYF
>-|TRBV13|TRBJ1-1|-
TGTGCCAGCAGCCTTCGGACCATATCGAACACTGAAGCTTTCTTT
CASSLRTISNTEAFF
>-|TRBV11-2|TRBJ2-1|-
TGTGCCAGCAGCTTGGGGGGCCGCTCCTACAATGAGCAGTTCTTC
CASSLGGRSYNEQFF
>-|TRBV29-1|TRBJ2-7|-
TGCAGCGTTGGGCGCAGGCCTGGAGAGCAGTACTTC
CSVGRRPGEQYF
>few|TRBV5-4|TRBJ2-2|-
TGTGCCAGCAGCACCCGAGCAGGGGAAATGCCCGGGGAGCTGTTTTTT
CASSTRAGEMPGELFF
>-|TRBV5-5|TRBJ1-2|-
TGTGCCAGCAGCTCCGAGACCTATGGCTACACCTTC
CASSSETYGYTF
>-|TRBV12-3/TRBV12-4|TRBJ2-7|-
TGTGCCAGCAGACAGGGCCCCAGGGGCGAGCAGTACTTC
CASRQGPRGEQYF
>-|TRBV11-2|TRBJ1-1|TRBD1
TGTGCCAGCAGCTCTATTTCAGGGGGCACTGAAGCTTTCTTT
CASSSISGGTEAFF
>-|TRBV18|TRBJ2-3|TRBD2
TGTGCCAGCTCACGGCTAGCGGGAGGCCGCACAGATACGCAGTATTTT
CASSRLAGGRTDTQYF
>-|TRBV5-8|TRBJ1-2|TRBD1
TGTGCCAGCAGCGGCCGGGACAGGGGGCTTAGTGGCTACACCTTC
CASSGRDRGLSGYTF
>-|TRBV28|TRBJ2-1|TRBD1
TGTGCCAGCAGTTTATGGGGACAGGGGCCCTACAATGAGCAGTTCTTC
CASSLWGQGPYNEQFF
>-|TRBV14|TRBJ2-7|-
TGTGCCACCACGGTTAGGGGAAGAAACTACGAGCAGTACTTC
CATTVRGRNYEQYF
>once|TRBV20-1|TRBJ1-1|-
TGCAGTGCTAGTATCGGGAGCACTGAAGCTTTCTTT
CSASIGSTEAFF
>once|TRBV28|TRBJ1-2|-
TGTGCCACCAAAGTCGGGACGGACTATGGCTACACCTTC
CATKVGTDYGYTF
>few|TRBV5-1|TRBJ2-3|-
TGCGCCAGCAGCTTGGAAGTATCATCGAATACGCAGTATTTT
CASSLEVSSNTQYF
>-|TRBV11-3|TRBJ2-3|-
TGTGCCAGCAGCCCTACGGTGGGAGATACGCAGTATTTT
CASSPTVGDTQYF
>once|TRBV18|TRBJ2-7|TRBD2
TGTGCCAGCTCACCCGGACTAGCGGGAACCTACGAGCAGTACTTC
CASSPGLAGTYEQYF
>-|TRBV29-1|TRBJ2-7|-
TGCAGCGTTGAAGATTATCGACCGCAGGGGACCTACGAGCAGTACTTC
CSVEDYRPQGTYEQYF
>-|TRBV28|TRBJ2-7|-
TGTGCCAGCAGTTTCCGCGGCCGCTCCTACGAGCAGTACTTC
CASSFRGRSYEQYF
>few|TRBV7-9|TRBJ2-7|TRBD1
TGTGCCAGCAGCCAAGGGACAGGGTGGTACGAGCAGTACTTC
CASSQGTGWYEQYF
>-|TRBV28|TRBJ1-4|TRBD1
TGTGCCAGCAGTTCGGGACAGGGCCACGAAAAACTGTTTTTT
CASSSGQGHEKLFF
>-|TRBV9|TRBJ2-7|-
TGTGCCAGCAGCGTAGCTCGAGACGGGAGCTCCTACGAGCAGTACTTC
CASSVARDGSSYEQYF
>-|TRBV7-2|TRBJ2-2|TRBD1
TGTGCCAGCCGAAGGGACAGAATTGCCGGGGAGCTGTTTTTT
CASRRDRIAGELFF
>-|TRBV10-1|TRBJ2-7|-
TGCGCCAGCAGTGAGTGGGAACCCTACGAGCAGTACTTC
CASSEWEPYEQYF
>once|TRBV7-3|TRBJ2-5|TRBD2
TGTGCCAGCAGCCGCGACCTTACTAGCGGGAAAGAGACCCAGTACTTC
CASSRDLTSGKETQYF
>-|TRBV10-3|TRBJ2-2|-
TGTGCCCCACGGGACGGTCATGCCGGGGAGCTGTTTTTT
CAPRDGHAGELFF